These 27 T cell receptor beta chains were sequenced from one sample in a study of CD4+ T cells in melanoma. This table comes from immunoSEQ multiplex PCR, and its TCRdb copy is limited to in-frame clones, with some not included. The sample lists about 140,000 clones, about 90% occurring once. The receptors originated from a human donor with melanoma.

This sequence joins TRBV5-6 and TRBJ1-4; no reliable D call. CDR1 is SGHDT, CDR2 YYEEEE, per germline. V was cut by 1 base and J by 5 bases, with 12 bases left in between. This CDR3 comprises 15 residues. CDR3 amino acids: CASSLLNGPNEKLFF. The CDR3 DNA follows: TGTGCCAGCAGCTTGCTTAACGGCCCAAATGAAAAACTGTTTTTT.

This clone was seen just once. The V gene is TRBV4-1, the J gene TRBJ1-2, with 8 bases matching TRBD1. The CDR3 is 15 residues long. V dropped 0 bases and J dropped 7; count of bases not matched to a gene: 7. CDR1 and CDR2 from the germline V gene are MGHRA and YSYEKL. The CDR3 DNA sequence: TGCGCCAGCAGCCAAGATAATCAGGGGGCATTTGGCTACACCTTC. Translated: CASSQDNQGAFGYTF.

The gene calls are TRBV5-1 and TRBJ2-3; 7 bases fit TRBD2. Per germline, CDR1 SGHRS and CDR2 YFSETQ. The CDR3 is made up of 16 amino acids. V trimming: 3 bases; J trimming: 0 bases; junction bases outside the gene matches: 7. The CDR3 region has the DNA TGCGCCAGCAGCTCCCTCGCTAGCGGCAGCACAGATACGCAGTATTTT. Amino acids: CASSSLASGSTDTQYF.

This rearrangement joins TRBV19 to TRBJ2-7, with TRBD1 as a possible D gene (7 bases). Looked up from germline, CDR1 is LNHDA and CDR2 is SQIVND (reference sequence). With 5 bases removed from V and 5 bases from J, the gap between germline ends came to 19 bases. CDR3 length: 15 amino acids. CDR3 residues: CASSLRGAPRHEQYF. The DNA for the CDR3 is TGTGCCAGTAGTCTCAGGGGGGCGCCACGCCACGAGCAGTACTTC.

V usage is TRBV4-1 and J usage is TRBJ2-2; 8 nucleotides match TRBD2. Unmatched junction bases numbered 7, after V lost 0 bases and J lost 4 bases. This CDR3 is 17 amino acids long. Germline V gene sequence: CDR1 MGHRA, CDR2 YSYEKL. The CDR3 DNA sequence: TGCGCCAGCAGCCAAGAAACGCGGGGGGATGGCACCGGGGAGCTGTTTTTT. Its translation: CASSQETRGDGTGELFF.

In its sample, this clone is medium-sized. V and J are TRBV6-5 and TRBJ2-2; D may be TRBD1 (5 bases). The CDR3 contains 15 residues. Per germline, CDR1 MNHEY and CDR2 SVGAGI. The V end was cut by 1 base, the J end by 1 base, with 7 bases between. The CDR3 loop reads CASSYFTGNTGELFF. CDR3 DNA sequence: TGTGCCAGCAGTTACTTTACAGGGAACACCGGGGAGCTGTTTTTT.

The chain employs TRBV5-4 and TRBJ2-3; D possibly corresponds to TRBD2 (7 bases). The length of the CDR3 is 12 residues. Germline V CDR1 and CDR2: SGHNT, YYREEE (reference sequence). The V gene lost 10 bases and the J gene lost 1 base, with 10 bases spanning the gap. CDR3 residues: CAGGARTDTQYF. The CDR3 region has the DNA TGTGCCGGGGGGGCGCGCACAGATACGCAGTATTTT.

This clone was counted only a few times. The chain is built from TRBV7-2 and TRBJ2-5; D is perhaps TRBD2 (5 bases). Germline lookup yields CDR1 SGHTA and CDR2 FQGNSA. The germline V and J ends were trimmed by 3 bases and 5 bases, with 10 bases remaining between them. The CDR3 has 13 residues. CDR3 bases: TGTGCCAGCAGCTTGTGGGAGACGGAGACCCAGTACTTC. Its translation: CASSLWETETQYF.

This chain connects TRBV2 to TRBJ2-1, with D perhaps TRBD2 (6 bases). Deletions cut 6 bases from V and 9 bases from J, with 21 bases between. CDR3 length equals 15 residues. Germline values: CDR1 SNHLY, CDR2 FYNNEI. In DNA form, the CDR3 reads TGTGCCAGCAGCCTGGCGGGGACCGCTTTGGGTGAGCAGTTCTTC. Its protein is CASSLAGTALGEQFF.

In DNA form, the CDR3 reads TGCGCCAGCAGCTGGGGTGACAGGACGGGCAATGAGCAGTTCTTC. Translation: CASSWGDRTGNEQFF. The gene calls are TRBV5-1 and TRBJ2-1, with a tentative D call TRBD1 (6 bases). Trimming left V 3 bases short and J 6 bases short, with 16 bases between. This CDR3 is built from 15 residues. Germline assignment: CDR1 SGHRS and CDR2 YFSETQ.

The chain carries TRBV11-2 and TRBJ2-7, with D uncertain. Germline V gene sequence: CDR1 SGHAT, CDR2 FQNNGV. There are 13 residues in the CDR3. The V and J ends lost 0 bases and 4 bases respectively, with 7 bases between them. The DNA for the CDR3 is TGTGCCAGCAGCTTAGATTTTAGGTACGAGCAGTACTTC. Its translation is CASSLDFRYEQYF.

The CDR3, as DNA: TGTGCCTGGAGTTTAGGGTCTTACTCTGGCTACACCTTC. It translates to CAWSLGSYSGYTF. This chain uses TRBV30 with TRBJ1-2; unclear D gene. The CDR3 length is 13 residues. CDR1 is GTSNPN and CDR2 is SVGIG in the germline V gene (reference sequence). V lost 2 bases to trimming and J lost 7 bases, with 14 bases between them.

The chain has TRBV5-5 and TRBJ2-7; 7 nucleotides line up with TRBD1. The germline V gene has CDR1 SGHKS and CDR2 YYEKEE (reference sequence). V lost 2 bases, J lost 2 bases, and 7 bases stayed unmatched. The CDR3 is 15 amino acids. CDR3 nucleotides: TGTGCCAGCAGCTTCAATAGGGGGCTGACCTACGAGCAGTACTTC. It encodes CASSFNRGLTYEQYF.

Comments on this clone: The sample contains more than one DNA sequence encoding this CDR3. The J gene is TRBJ1-5, the V gene TRBV5-1; maybe TRBD1 (5 bases). V lost 1 base and J lost 6, with 11 bases in between. This CDR3 comprises 14 residues. Germline CDR1 reads SGHRS; CDR2 reads YFSETQ. CDR3 coding DNA: TGCGCCAGCAGCTTGCAGGGAACGGGTCAGCCCCAGCATTTT. Its protein is CASSLQGTGQPQHF. The full variable domain, completed using reference TRBV5-1 and TRBJ1-5, is KAGVTQTPRYLIKTRGQQVTLSCSPISGHRSVSWYQQTPGQGLQFLFEYFSETQRNKGNFPGRFSGRQFSNSRSEMNVSTLELGDSALYLCASSLQGTGQPQHFGDGTRLSIL.

The chain links TRBV30 to TRBJ2-7; 8 positions match TRBD2. CDR1 is GTSNPN, CDR2 SVGIG, per germline (reference sequence). J was trimmed by 6 bases and V by 0 bases; bases with no gene match: 10. CDR3 length: 15 amino acids. CDR3 protein: CAWSVQGSGGREQYF. CDR3 nucleotide sequence: TGTGCCTGGAGTGTACAAGGGTCGGGAGGGCGCGAGCAGTACTTC.

This clone was picked up one time. The V gene is TRBV7-9, the J gene TRBJ1-2; 8 bases fit TRBD1. This CDR3 is built from 15 residues. Trimming at V came to 6 bases and at J to 0 bases, leaving 6 bases not matched to a gene. Germline CDR1 and CDR2: SEHNR and FQNEAQ (reference sequence). CDR3 in DNA: TGTGCCAGCAGACCGCCAGGGGGCTCTAACTATGGCTACACCTTC. Amino acids: CASRPPGGSNYGYTF.

The chain carries TRBV6-4 and TRBJ1-1; D is perhaps TRBD1 (5 bases). The length of the CDR3 is 14 residues. Germline assignment: CDR1 MRHNA and CDR2 SNTAGT. Trimming left V 6 bases short and J 1 base short, with 12 bases between. The CDR3 loop reads CASRRQPSNTEAFF. DNA of the CDR3: TGTGCCAGCAGGCGACAGCCCTCGAACACTGAAGCTTTCTTT.

V gene TRBV11-2 combines with J gene TRBJ1-2; D perhaps matches TRBD1 (5 bases). The CDR3 length is 15 residues. V was clipped by 1 base and J by 5 bases, with 14 bases between them. Germline CDR1 and CDR2: SGHAT and FQNNGV. CDR3 loop: CASSLVRRGLYGYTF. CDR3 coding DNA: TGTGCCAGCAGCTTAGTTCGGAGGGGCTTGTATGGCTACACCTTC.

The CDR3 reads CASSDSRLAGDRAGELFF. In nucleotides, the CDR3 is TGTGCCAGCAGTGACTCGAGACTAGCGGGGGATCGTGCCGGGGAGCTGTTTTTT. The genes are TRBV6-4 and TRBJ2-2; 12 bases line up with TRBD2. The CDR3 runs 18 residues. Trimming at V came to 0 bases and at J to 6 bases, leaving 8 bases not matched to a gene. The germline V gene has CDR1 MRHNA and CDR2 SNTAGT.

The V call is TRBV6-6, the J call TRBJ2-1; TRBD1 aligns across 10 bases. From germline, CDR1 is MNHNY and CDR2 SVGAGI (reference sequence). The CDR3 extends over 16 amino acids. Unmatched junction bases numbered 5, after V lost 2 bases and J lost 4 bases. This chain's CDR3 is CASSYRDRGGYNEQFF. In DNA, the CDR3 is TGTGCCAGCAGTTACCGGGACAGGGGAGGATACAATGAGCAGTTCTTC.

The V call is TRBV5-5, the J call TRBJ2-1; D could derive from TRBD1 or TRBD2 (6 bases each). The CDR3 spans 14 residues. The germline V and J ends were trimmed by 0 bases and 7 bases, with 11 bases remaining between them. Germline CDR1 reads SGHKS; CDR2 reads YYEKEE (reference sequence). The CDR3 loop reads CASSLVIGGNEQFF. The CDR3 nucleotides read TGTGCCAGCAGCTTGGTTATAGGGGGGAATGAGCAGTTCTTC.

The rearrangement uses TRBV27 and TRBJ1-1, with D possibly TRBD1 on 6 matching bases. The germline V gene has CDR1 MNHEY and CDR2 SMNVEV (reference sequence). V was shortened by 6 bases and J by 0 bases, with 11 bases between the two germline ends. This CDR3 is 14 amino acids long. The CDR3 protein is CASRNRVMNTEAFF. As DNA, the CDR3 is TGTGCCAGCAGGAACAGGGTCATGAACACTGAAGCTTTCTTT.

The chain employs TRBV4-2 and TRBJ2-1; 13 bases align to TRBD2. CDR1 is LGHNA, CDR2 YNFKEQ, per germline. V was clipped by 1 base and J by 7 bases; unmatched bases: 1. The length of the CDR3 is 15 residues. Here the CDR3 reads CASSQGTSGGNEQFF. CDR3 DNA: TGTGCCAGCAGCCAAGGGACTAGCGGGGGAAATGAGCAGTTCTTC.

The rearrangement uses TRBV9 and TRBJ2-2, with 13 bases matching TRBD2. Per the germline V gene, CDR1 is SGDLS and CDR2 is YYNGEE. The trim removed 3 bases at V and 3 bases at J, leaving 14 bases unmatched. This CDR3 has 20 residues. The CDR3 DNA is TGTGCCAGCAGCGGGTACGGGACAGGGACTAGCGGGGCCCACACCGGGGAGCTGTTTTTT. This translates into CASSGYGTGTSGAHTGELFF. Full variable domain (rest looked up from reference TRBV9 and TRBJ2-2): DSGVTQTPKHLITATGQRVTLRCSPRSGDLSVYWYQQSLDQGLQFLIQYYNGEERAKGNILERFSAQQFPDLHSELNLSSLELGDSALYFCASSGYGTGTSGAHTGELFFGEGSRLTVL.

This clone showed up just a few times. The rearrangement links TRBV30 to TRBJ1-1, with 9 bases identical to TRBD1. With 1 base clipped from V and 0 bases from J, the junction kept 3 bases outside the gene matches. The CDR3 contains 15 residues. The germline CDR1 and CDR2 sequences are GTSNPN and SVGIG (reference sequence). The CDR3 reads CAWSEDRGMNTEAFF. The CDR3 bases are TGTGCCTGGAGTGAGGACAGGGGTATGAACACTGAAGCTTTCTTT.

The chain uses TRBV30 and TRBJ2-7; the D gene could be TRBD1 or TRBD2 (6 bases each). Trimming left V 4 bases short and J 6 bases short, with 13 bases between. This CDR3 is built from 12 residues. CDR1 and CDR2 from the germline V gene are GTSNPN and SVGIG (reference sequence). The CDR3 DNA sequence: TGTGCCTGGAATCCGGGGGCGAGCGAGCAGTACTTC. Translation gives CAWNPGASEQYF.

The rearrangement links TRBV5-6 to TRBJ1-1; TRBD1 agrees at 12 bases. After removal of 4 bases from V and 4 bases from J, the junction contained 8 bases not matched to a gene. CDR1 is SGHDT, CDR2 YYEEEE, per germline. The CDR3 covers 16 residues. The CDR3, as DNA: TGTGCCAGCAGCGGGGGGACAGGGGGCTTTTTCACTGAAGCTTTCTTT. It encodes CASSGGTGGFFTEAFF.